This T cell receptor beta chain is drawn from a study of blood T cells in healthy people across ages. The CDR3 is made up of 12 amino acids. With 2 bases removed from V and 7 bases from J, the gap between germline ends came to 5 bases. In germline, CDR1 is KGHDR, CDR2 SFDVKD. The second PCR ran about 6 to 11 cycles with a sample-barcoded 5' primer and J-beta primers. TCRdb reanalysed the 5' RACE reads using MiXCR and keeps one entry per CDR3 protein. Here the sample spans about 730,000 distinct CDR3 sequences, more than 40% being singletons. This clonotype was obtained from a woman aged 55-69 years in good health. This chain connects TRBV24-1 to TRBJ2-1; D is ambiguous. Material: blood. The CDR3 is CATSDYQNEQFF. The CDR3 nucleotides read TGTGCCACCAGTGATTACCAGAATGAGCAGTTCTTC.